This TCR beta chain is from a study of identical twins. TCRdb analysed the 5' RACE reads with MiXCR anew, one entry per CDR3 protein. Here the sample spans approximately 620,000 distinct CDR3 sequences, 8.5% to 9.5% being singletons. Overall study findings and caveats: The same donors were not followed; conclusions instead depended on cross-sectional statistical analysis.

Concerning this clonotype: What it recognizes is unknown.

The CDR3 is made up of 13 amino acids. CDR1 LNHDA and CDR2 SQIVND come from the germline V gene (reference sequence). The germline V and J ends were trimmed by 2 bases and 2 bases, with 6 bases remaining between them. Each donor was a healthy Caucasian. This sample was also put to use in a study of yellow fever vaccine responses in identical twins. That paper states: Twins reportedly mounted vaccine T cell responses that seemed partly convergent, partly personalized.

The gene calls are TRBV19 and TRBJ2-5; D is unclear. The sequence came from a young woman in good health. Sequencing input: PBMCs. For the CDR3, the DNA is TGTGCCAGTAGTATAAGGCGTCAAGAGACCCAGTACTTC. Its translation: CASSIRRQETQYF.